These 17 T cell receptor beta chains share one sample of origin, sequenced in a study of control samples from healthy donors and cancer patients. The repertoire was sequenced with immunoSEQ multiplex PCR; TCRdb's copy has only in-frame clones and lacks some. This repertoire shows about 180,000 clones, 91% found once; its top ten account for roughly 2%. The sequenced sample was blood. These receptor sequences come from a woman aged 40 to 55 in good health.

CDR3 nucleotide sequence: TGTGCCAGCAGTGAAAGGACAGAAGATACGCAGTATTTT. Amino acid sequence: CASSERTEDTQYF. This chain joins TRBV2 and TRBJ2-3, with D maybe TRBD1 (6 bases). CDR1 and CDR2 (germline): SNHLY, FYNNEI. V lost 2 bases and J lost 5, with 8 bases in between. CDR3 length: 13 amino acids.

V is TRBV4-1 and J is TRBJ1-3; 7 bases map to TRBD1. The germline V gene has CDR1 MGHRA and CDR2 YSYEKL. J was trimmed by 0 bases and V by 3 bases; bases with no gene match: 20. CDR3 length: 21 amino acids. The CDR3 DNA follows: TGCGCCAGCAGCCAGCGGGGGGGGACAGTGCAAAATGGAAGCTCTGGAAACACCATATATTTT. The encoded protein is CASSQRGGTVQNGSSGNTIYF.

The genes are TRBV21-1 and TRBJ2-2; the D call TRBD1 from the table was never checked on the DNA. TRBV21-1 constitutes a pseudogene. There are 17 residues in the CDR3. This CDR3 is CASSKDGFRGDTGELFF. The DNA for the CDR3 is TGTGCCAGCAGCAAAGATGGTTTCAGGGGGGACACCGGGGAGCTGTTTTTT.

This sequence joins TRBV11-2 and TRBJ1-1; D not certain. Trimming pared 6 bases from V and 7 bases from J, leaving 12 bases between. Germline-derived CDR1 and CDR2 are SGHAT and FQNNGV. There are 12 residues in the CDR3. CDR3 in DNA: TGTGCCAGCAGGCGGTGGGGTGGTGAAGCTTTCTTT. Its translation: CASRRWGGEAFF.

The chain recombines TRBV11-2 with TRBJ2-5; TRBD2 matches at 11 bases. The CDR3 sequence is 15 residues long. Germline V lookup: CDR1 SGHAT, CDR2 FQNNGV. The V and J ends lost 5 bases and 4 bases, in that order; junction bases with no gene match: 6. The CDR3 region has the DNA TGTGCCAGCAGCAATAGCGGGGGGGCAGGAGAGACCCAGTACTTC. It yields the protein CASSNSGGAGETQYF.

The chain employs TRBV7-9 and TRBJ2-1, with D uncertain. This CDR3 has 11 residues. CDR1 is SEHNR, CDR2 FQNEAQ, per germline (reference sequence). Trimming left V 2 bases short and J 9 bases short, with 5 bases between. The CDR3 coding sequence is TGTGCCAGCAGCTTAACTCCTGAGCAGTTCTTC. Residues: CASSLTPEQFF.

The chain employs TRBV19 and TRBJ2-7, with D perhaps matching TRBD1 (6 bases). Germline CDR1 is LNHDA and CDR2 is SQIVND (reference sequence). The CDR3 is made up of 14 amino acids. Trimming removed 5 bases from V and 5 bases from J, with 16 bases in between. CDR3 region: CASSRTQGRDEQYF. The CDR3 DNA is TGTGCCAGTAGTCGTACACAGGGACGCGACGAGCAGTACTTC. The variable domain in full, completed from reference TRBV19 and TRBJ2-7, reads DGGITQSPKYLFRKEGQNVTLSCEQNLNHDAMYWYRQDPGQGLRLIYYSQIVNDFQKGDIAEGYSVSREKKESFPLTVTSAQKNPTAFYLCASSRTQGRDEQYFGPGTRLTVT.

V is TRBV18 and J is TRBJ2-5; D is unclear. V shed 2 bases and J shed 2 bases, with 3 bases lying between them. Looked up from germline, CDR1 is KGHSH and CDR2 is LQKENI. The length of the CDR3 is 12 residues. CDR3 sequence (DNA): TGTGCCAGCTCACCAGCGCAAGAGACCCAGTACTTC. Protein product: CASSPAQETQYF.

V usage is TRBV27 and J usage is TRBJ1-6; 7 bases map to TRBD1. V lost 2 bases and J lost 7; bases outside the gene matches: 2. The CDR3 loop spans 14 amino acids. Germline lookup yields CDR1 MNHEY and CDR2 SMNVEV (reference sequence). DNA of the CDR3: TGTGCCAGCAGTTTAGGGACAGAGAATTCACCCCTCCACTTT. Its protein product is CASSLGTENSPLHF.

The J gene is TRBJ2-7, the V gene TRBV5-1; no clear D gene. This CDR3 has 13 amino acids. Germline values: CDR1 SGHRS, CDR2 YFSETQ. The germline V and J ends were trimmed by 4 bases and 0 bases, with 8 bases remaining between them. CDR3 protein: CASSRLTSYEQYF. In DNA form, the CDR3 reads TGCGCCAGCAGCCGGCTAACCTCCTACGAGCAGTACTTC.

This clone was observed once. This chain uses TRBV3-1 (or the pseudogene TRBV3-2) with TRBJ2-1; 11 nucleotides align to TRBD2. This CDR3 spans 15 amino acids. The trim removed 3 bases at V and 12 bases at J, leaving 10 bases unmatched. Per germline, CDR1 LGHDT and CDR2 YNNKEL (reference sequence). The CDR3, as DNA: TGTGCCAGCAGCCACGACCTAGCGGGGGGCGCTGGGCAGTTCTTC. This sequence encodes CASSHDLAGGAGQFF.

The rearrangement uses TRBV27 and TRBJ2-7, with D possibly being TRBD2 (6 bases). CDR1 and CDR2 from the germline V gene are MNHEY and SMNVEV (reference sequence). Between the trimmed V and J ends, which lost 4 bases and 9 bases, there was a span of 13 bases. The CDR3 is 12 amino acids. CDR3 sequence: CASSSISTRQYF. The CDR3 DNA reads TGTGCCAGCAGTTCCATCTCGACTAGGCAGTACTTC.

In DNA form, the CDR3 reads TGTGCCAGCAGCTGGGGGCAGGAAGGAGGCTACACCTTC. Amino acids: CASSWGQEGGYTF. The rearrangement links TRBV5-6 to TRBJ1-2, with D possibly being TRBD1 (6 bases). The CDR3 covers 13 residues. Trimming removed 3 bases at V and 8 bases at J, with 14 bases between. Germline V lookup: CDR1 SGHDT, CDR2 YYEEEE.

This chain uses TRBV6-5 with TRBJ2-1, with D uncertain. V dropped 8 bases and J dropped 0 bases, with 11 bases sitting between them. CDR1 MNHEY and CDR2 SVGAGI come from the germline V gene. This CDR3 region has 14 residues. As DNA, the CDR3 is TGTGCCAGCTGGCCCAGTAGCTCCTACAATGAGCAGTTCTTC. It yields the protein CASWPSSSYNEQFF.

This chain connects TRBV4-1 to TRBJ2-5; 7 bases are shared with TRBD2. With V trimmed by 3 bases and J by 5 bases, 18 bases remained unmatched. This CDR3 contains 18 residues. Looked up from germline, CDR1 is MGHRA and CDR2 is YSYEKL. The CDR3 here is CASSQADLASLGGETQYF. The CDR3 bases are TGCGCCAGCAGCCAGGCCGACCTCGCGAGCTTGGGGGGGGAGACCCAGTACTTC.

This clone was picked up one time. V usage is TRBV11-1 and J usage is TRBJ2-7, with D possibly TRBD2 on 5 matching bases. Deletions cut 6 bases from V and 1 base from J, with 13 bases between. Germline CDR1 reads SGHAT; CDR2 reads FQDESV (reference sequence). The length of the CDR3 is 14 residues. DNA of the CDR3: TGTGCCAGCAGTAGGGCTAGAGGGTCCTACGAGCAGTACTTC. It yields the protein CASSRARGSYEQYF.

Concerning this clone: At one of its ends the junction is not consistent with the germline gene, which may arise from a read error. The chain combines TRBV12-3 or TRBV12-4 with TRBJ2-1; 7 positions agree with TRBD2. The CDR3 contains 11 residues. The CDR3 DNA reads TGTGCCAGCAGCCCCGGGGAGGGCCTGATCTTC. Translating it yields CASSPGEGLIF.